The T cell receptor (beta chain) under discussion was sequenced for a study of post-analysis software for immune sequencing data. The wider study: Secondary progressive, relapsing-remitting and progressive-relapsing multiple sclerosis were among the included disease courses. Broader study findings: Controls significantly exceeded multiple sclerosis patients in normalized Chao1 diversity. The authors found that F measure strongly co-clustered same-batch samples. The five TRBV segments detected at higher frequency in patients than in controls included TRBV5-6, TRBV5-1 and TRBV20-1.

Unique molecular identifiers were built into the TCR beta cDNA libraries. A single record per CDR3 protein comes from TCRdb applying MiXCR to the PCR reads. This sample has about 810,000 distinct CDR3 sequences, with roughly half found just once. With regard to this clonotype: Its antigen is unknown.

Germline V gene lookup returns CDR1 DFQATT and CDR2 SNEGSKA (reference sequence). Trimming shortened V by 3 bases and J by 5 bases, and 17 bases separated the two germline ends. The CDR3 sequence is 15 residues long. Material for sequencing was blood. The clonotype comes from a girl aged 5-17 years with multiple sclerosis. The chain uses TRBV20-1 and TRBJ2-1, with D perhaps matching TRBD1 (6 bases). CDR3 region: CSASRFRGINNEQFF. The DNA of the CDR3 is TGCAGTGCTAGTAGGTTTAGGGGGATAAACAATGAGCAGTTCTTC.